This T cell receptor beta chain originates from a study of control samples from healthy donors and cancer patients. The repertoire was sequenced with immunoSEQ multiplex PCR; TCRdb's copy has only in-frame clones and lacks some. The sample consists of under 85,000 clones, 94% of them appearing once. The germline V gene has CDR1 MGHRA and CDR2 YSYEKL. The CDR3 runs to 13 residues. Trimming removed 6 bases at V and 10 bases at J, with 16 bases between. V and J are TRBV4-1 and TRBJ2-1; D possibly corresponds to TRBD1 (6 bases). Sequenced sample: blood. The clonotype comes from a woman between 40 and 55 years old in good health. The CDR3 loop is CASSVGQPEEQFF. CDR3 DNA: TGCGCCAGCAGTGTAGGACAGCCCGAGGAGCAGTTCTTC.